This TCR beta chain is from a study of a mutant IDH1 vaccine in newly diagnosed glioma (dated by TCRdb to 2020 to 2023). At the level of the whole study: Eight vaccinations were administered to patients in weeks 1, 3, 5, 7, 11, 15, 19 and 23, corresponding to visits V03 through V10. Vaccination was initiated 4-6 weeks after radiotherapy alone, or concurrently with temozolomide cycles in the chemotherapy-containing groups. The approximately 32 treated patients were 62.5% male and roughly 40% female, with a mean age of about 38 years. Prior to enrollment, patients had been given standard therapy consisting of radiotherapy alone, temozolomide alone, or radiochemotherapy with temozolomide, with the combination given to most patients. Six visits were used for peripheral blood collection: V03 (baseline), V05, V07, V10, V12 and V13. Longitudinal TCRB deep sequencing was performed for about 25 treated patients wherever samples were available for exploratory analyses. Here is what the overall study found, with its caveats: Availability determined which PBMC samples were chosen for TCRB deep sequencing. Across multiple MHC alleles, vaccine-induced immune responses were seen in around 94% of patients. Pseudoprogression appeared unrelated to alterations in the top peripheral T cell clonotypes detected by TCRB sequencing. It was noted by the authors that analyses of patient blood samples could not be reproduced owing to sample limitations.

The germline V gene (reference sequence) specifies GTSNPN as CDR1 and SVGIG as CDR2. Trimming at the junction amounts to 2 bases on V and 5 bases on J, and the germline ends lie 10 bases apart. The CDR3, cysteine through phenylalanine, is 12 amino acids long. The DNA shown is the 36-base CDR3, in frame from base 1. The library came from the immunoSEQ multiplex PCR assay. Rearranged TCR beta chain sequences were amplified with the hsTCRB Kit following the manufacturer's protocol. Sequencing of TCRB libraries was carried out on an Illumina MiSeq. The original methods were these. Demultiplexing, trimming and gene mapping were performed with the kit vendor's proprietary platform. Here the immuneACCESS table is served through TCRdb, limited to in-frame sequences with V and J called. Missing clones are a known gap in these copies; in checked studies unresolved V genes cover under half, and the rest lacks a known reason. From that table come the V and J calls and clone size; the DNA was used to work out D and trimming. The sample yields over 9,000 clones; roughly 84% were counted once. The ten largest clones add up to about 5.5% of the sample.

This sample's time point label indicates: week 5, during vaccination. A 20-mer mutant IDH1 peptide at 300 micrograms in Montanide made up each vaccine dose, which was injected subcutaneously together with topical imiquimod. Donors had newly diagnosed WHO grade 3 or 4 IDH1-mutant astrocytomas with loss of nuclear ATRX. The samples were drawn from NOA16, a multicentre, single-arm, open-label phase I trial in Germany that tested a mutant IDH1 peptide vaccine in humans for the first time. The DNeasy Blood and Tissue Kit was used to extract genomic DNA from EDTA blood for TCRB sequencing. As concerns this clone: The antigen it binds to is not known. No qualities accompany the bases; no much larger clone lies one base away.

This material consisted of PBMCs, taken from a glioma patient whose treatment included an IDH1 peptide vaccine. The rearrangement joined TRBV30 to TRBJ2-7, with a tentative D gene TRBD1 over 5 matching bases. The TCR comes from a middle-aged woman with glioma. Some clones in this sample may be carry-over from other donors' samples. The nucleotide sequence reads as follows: TGTGCCTGGAGTTGGGGCTCGAACGAGCAGTACTTC. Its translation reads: CAWSWGSNEQYF.